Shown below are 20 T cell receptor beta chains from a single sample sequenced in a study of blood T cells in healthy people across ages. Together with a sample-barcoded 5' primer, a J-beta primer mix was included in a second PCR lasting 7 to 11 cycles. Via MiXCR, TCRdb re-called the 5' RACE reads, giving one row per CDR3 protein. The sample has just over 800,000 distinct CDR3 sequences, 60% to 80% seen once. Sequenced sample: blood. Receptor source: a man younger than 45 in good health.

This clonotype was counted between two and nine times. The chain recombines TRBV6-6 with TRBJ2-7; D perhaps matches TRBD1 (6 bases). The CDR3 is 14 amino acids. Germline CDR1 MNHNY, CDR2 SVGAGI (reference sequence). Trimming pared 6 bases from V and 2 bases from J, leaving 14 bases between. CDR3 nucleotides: TGTGCCAGCAGGGACGGACAGCCCGCCTACGAGCAGTACTTC. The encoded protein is CASRDGQPAYEQYF.

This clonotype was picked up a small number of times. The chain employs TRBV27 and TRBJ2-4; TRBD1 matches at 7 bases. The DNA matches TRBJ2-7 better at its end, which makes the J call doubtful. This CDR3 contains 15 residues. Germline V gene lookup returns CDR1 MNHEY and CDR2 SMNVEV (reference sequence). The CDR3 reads CASSLLGTEGGEQYF. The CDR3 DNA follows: TGTGCCAGCAGTCTGCTGGGGACAGAGGGCGGCGAGCAGTACTTC.

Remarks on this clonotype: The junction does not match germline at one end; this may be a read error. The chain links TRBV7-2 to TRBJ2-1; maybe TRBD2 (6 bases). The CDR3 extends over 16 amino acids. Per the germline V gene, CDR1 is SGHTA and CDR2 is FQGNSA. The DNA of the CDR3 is TGTGCCAGCAGCCTCCGGGGGAGGCAGGGACGCAATGAGCTGTTCTTC. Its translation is CASSLRGRQGRNELFF.

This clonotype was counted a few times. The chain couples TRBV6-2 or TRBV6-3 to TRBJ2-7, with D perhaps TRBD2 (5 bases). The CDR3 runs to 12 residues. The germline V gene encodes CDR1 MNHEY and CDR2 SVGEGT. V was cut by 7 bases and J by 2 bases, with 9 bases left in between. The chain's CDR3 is CASIGETYEQYF. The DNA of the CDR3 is TGTGCCAGCATCGGGGAAACCTACGAGCAGTACTTC.

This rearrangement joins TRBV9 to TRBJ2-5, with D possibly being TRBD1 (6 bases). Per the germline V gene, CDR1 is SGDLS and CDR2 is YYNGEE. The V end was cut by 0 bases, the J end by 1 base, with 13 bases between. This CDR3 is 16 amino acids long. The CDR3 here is CASSVAGGQFQETQYF. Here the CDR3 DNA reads TGTGCCAGCAGCGTAGCGGGCGGACAGTTCCAAGAGACCCAGTACTTC.

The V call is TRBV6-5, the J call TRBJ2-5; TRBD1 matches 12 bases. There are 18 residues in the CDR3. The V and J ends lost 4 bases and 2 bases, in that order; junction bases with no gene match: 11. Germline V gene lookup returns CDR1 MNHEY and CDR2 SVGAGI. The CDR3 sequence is CASSLPGQGARGQETQYF. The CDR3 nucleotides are TGTGCCAGCAGTTTACCGGGACAGGGGGCCAGAGGGCAAGAGACCCAGTACTTC.

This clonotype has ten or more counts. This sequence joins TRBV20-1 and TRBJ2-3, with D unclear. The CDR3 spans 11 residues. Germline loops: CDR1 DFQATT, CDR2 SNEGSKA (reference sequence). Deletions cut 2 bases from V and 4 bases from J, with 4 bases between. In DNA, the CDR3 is TGCAGTGCTAGAAAACCAGATACGCAGTATTTT. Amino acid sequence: CSARKPDTQYF.

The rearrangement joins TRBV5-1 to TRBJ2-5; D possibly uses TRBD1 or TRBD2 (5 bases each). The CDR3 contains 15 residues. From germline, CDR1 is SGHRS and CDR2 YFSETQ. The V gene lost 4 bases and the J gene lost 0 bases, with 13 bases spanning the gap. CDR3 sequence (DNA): TGCGCCAGCAGCCCCCAGGTGGGGGACCAAGAGACCCAGTACTTC. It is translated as CASSPQVGDQETQYF.

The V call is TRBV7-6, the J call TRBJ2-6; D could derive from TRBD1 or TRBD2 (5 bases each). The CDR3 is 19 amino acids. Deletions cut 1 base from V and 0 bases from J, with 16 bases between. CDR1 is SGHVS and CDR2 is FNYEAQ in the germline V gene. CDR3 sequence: CASSLDVRVGGSGANVLTF. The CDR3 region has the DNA TGTGCCAGCAGCTTAGATGTCAGGGTTGGGGGCTCTGGGGCCAACGTCCTGACTTTC.

The CDR3 reads CASSLPSGAGESYEQYF. Here the CDR3 DNA reads TGTGCCAGCAGCCTCCCGTCGGGGGCGGGGGAATCCTACGAGCAGTACTTC. The chain is built from TRBV7-8 and TRBJ2-7; weak D call: TRBD2 (7 bases). In germline, CDR1 is SGHVS, CDR2 FQNEAQ. V was pared by 5 bases and J by 1 base, with 21 bases between. CDR3 length: 17 residues. Filled out from reference TRBV7-8 and TRBJ2-7, the complete variable domain reads GAGVSQSPRYKVAKRGQDVALRCDPISGHVSLFWYQQALGQGPEFLTYFQNEAQLDKSGLPSDRFFAERPEGSVSTLKIQRTQQEDSAVYLCASSLPSGAGESYEQYFGPGTRLTVT.

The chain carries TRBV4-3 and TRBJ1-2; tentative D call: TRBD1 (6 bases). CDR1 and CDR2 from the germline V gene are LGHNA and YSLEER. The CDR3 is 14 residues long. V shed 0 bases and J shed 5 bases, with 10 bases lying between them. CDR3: CASSQETGIYGYTF. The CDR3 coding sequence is TGCGCCAGCAGCCAAGAGACAGGCATATATGGCTACACCTTC.

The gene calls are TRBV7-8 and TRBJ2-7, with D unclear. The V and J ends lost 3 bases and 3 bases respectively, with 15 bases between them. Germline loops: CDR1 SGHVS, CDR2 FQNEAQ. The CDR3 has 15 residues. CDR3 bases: TGTGCCAGCAGCTTGACACGTAAGGCCTTCTACGAGCAGTACTTC. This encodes CASSLTRKAFYEQYF.

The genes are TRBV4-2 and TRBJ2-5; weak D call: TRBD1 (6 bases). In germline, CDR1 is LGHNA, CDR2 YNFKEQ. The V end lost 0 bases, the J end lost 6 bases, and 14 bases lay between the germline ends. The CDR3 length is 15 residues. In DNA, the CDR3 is TGTGCCAGCAGCCAAGATAACCAGGGGAGTAAGACCCAGTACTTC. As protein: CASSQDNQGSKTQYF.

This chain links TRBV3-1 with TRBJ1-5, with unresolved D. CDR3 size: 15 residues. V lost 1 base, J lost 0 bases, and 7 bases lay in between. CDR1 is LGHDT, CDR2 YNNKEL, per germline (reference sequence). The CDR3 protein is CASSQALYSNQPQHF. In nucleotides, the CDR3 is TGTGCCAGCAGCCAAGCCTTATATAGCAATCAGCCCCAGCATTTT.

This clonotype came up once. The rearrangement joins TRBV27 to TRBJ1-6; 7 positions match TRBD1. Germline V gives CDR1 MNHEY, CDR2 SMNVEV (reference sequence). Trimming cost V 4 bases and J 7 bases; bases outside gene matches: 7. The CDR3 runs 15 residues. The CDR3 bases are TGTGCCAGCAGTTCCACAGGGGTAGGGAATTCACCCCTCCACTTT. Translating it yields CASSSTGVGNSPLHF.

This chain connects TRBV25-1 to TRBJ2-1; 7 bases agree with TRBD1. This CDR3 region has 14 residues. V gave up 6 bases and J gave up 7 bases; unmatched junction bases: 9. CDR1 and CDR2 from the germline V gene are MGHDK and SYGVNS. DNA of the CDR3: TGTGCCAGCAGCCATCCTACAGGGGCTAATGAGCAGTTCTTC. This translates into CASSHPTGANEQFF.

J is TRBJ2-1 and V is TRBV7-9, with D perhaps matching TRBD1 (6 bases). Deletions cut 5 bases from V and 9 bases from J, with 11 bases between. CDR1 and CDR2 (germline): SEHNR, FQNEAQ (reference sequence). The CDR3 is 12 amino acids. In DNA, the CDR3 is TGTGCCAGCAGCAGACAGGTGGGTGAGCAGTTCTTC. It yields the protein CASSRQVGEQFF.

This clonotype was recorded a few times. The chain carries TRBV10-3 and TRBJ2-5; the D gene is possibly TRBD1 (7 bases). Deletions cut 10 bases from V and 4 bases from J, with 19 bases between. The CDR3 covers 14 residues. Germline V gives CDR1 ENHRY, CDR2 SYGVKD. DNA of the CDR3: TGTGCCACCAAGGGGACAGAGCGGGCAGAGACCCAGTACTTC. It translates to CATKGTERAETQYF.

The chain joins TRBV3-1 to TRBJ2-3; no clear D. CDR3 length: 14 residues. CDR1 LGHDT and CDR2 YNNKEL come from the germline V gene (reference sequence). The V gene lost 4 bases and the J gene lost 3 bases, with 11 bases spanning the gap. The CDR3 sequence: CASSRFQRTDTQYF. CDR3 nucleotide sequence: TGTGCCAGCAGCCGATTCCAAAGAACAGATACGCAGTATTTT.

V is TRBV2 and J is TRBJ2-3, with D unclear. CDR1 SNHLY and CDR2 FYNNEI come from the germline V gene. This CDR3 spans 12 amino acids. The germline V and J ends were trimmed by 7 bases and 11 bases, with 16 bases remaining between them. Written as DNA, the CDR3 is TGTGCCAGCACTATGACACTCATTGAGCAGTATTTT. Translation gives CASTMTLIEQYF.